This section outlines one T cell receptor (beta chain) sequence together with its context. What this receptor recognizes is not known. Base qualities are not provided; no much larger clone lies one nucleotide away. The sample is drawn from a study of shared clonotypes between healthy human individuals (dated by TCRdb to the early 2020s). With respect to the entire study: The cohort included three men and a couple of women between 18 and 49 years of age. To estimate repertoire size and how much clonotype sharing occurs between individuals, the study deeply sequenced the blood TCR repertoires of about five healthy adults. Different laboratories and diverse techniques were used to prepare libraries and sequence TCR repertoires, to increase sequencing depth and limit assay-specific biases. For each donor, CD4 naive and CD4 memory were each run on three plates, CD8 naive on two plates, and CD8 memory on one plate. Between about 0.85 and 9.5 billion PBMCs per donor were obtained by leukapheresis.

Using the deep immunoSEQ assay, TCR CDR3 regions were amplified from genomic DNA by multiplex PCR. Extracted genomic DNA from each cell subset was spread evenly across all wells of several immunoSEQ 96-well plates, with each plate serving as a replicate. Each replicate PCR for sorted subsets received approximately 200 ng genomic DNA, equal to roughly 30,000 T cell genomes. Purified libraries were quantified with a Qubit 3.0 fluorometer, sized on a Bioanalyzer 2100, and re-quantified with the KAPA Library Quantification kit. Every immunoSEQ 96-well plate was sequenced on a dedicated single-read 150-cycle Illumina NextSeq 550 flow cell. The study's own analysis went as follows. Because only junctional sequences without quality scores were contained in the immunoSEQ output, filtering matching that applied to full-length reads could not be performed. Sequences were annotated with PyIR, a Python wrapper for IgBLAST v1.9, and V/J genes and CDR3 were assigned using IMGT germline references. Any read was removed if the V/J assignment was weak (E-value above 1e-6), the CDR3 was missing, or the read contained stop codons, out-of-frame junctions, or ambiguous translated residues. V3J clonotypes were defined as sequences sharing an identical inferred V gene, J gene, and CDR3 amino acid sequence. Percentage overlap between repertoires was calculated by dividing the number of shared unique clonotypes by the size of the smaller repertoire. Repertoire richness was assessed with RTK rarefaction, the Chao1 estimator, and Recon v2.1 estimates of unobserved clonotypes. For all TCRbeta clonotypes obtained by the gDNA method from a few donors, generation probabilities were computed with OLGA. Imported from immuneACCESS, the table was reduced by TCRdb to in-frame sequences with V and J called. These copies leave out some clones; in studies compared against another copy, an unresolved V gene accounts for under half, and the cause of the remainder is not known. That table is the source of V, J and clone size, and D and trimming were worked out from the DNA. The sample table lists approximately 2,200,000 clones, 85% to 95% of them with a count of one. Together, the top ten hold more than 1.5% of the sample.

Spanning cysteine to phenylalanine, the CDR3 consists of 17 amino acids. The read is trimmed to its CDR3 DNA, 51 bases read in frame from base 1. Sequences SGHDN (CDR1) and FVKESK (CDR2) are obtained from the germline V gene. V and J are truncated by 3 bases and 4 bases respectively, leaving an intervening sequence of 21 bases. The paper as a whole reports these results and caveats: Sampling was restricted to blood, and TCR repertoires in tissue are likely to differ from TCR repertoires in blood. Incomplete sequencing was indicated by rarefaction of sorted-subset datasets, despite the large sequencing depth. Naive subsets generally had larger estimated clonotype richness than memory subsets. Higher generation probabilities were observed for clonotypes shared by all four sorted-subset donors than for non-shared clonotypes. Across a few donors, approximately 4.9% of naive CD4, around 3.3% of naive CD8, around 2.1% of memory CD4, and under 0.45% of memory CD8 clonotypes were shared. Because the study included only a small number of donors, the genetic and exposure-history diversity represented was limited. Pairwise subsampling led to the expectation that sequencing depth would affect the degree of clonotype sharing among donors.

CD8 naive samples consisted of CD45RO-negative cells that were positively selected for CCR7, yielding a CD45RA+CCR7+ population without TemRA cells. The donors were healthy, HIV-negative adults with no recently reported acute infections or vaccinations. Only Caucasian adults living in Nashville, Tennessee, USA were represented among the donors. After blood collection by leukapheresis, PBMCs were isolated using Ficoll-Histopaque density gradient centrifugation and then cryopreserved in the vapor phase of liquid nitrogen. Purity and quantity of every magnetically sorted T cell population were checked by analytical flow cytometry. Genomic DNA was isolated from each sorted fraction and quantified by UV absorbance on a Nanodrop 2000c.

This TCR was recovered from a man aged 18-30 years in good health. Some clones in this sample may be carry-over from other donors' samples. Sequenced input: naive CD8+ T cells from PBMCs. This sample's cell subset or site label indicates: CD45RA+CCR7+. Recombination joined TRBV14 with TRBJ1-2; a confident D gene designation cannot be given. The DNA sequence is given as TGTGCCAGCAGCCACCCCAAATGGGCCTTGAAGCTCTATGGCTACACCTTC. It is translated as CASSHPKWALKLYGYTF.